This entry concerns a single T cell receptor beta chain. Its antigen is undetermined. Germline CDR1 is SGHAT and CDR2 is FQDESV (reference sequence). V was clipped by 0 bases and J by 5 bases, with 7 bases between them. The length of the CDR3 is 13 residues. Amplified TCR beta CDR3 regions derived from RNA transcripts. The HTBI primer set was used in a first-round RT-PCR of the TCR CDR3. TCRdb reanalysed the multiplex PCR reads using MiXCR and keeps one entry per CDR3 protein. The table lists roughly 500,000 distinct CDR3 sequences, around 50% of them singletons. These data belong to a study of T cells in Graves' hyperthyroidism and ophthalmopathy. Study outcomes and limitations: Most thyroid-expanded clonotypes above 0.001 were also found in blood. By a 13 V-J model, ophthalmopathy was set apart from stable hyperthyroidism. Prediction of ophthalmopathy progression came a median roughly 7.1 months pre-onset.

It was uncontrolled infection, other autoimmune disease, pregnancy or lactation that excluded patients. This receptor was taken from an adult woman with Graves' disease, either hyperthyroidism or ophthalmopathy (not recorded which). The chain employs TRBV11-1 and TRBJ2-5; D not resolved. Material: peripheral blood or thyroid tissue (not recorded which). As DNA, the CDR3 is TGTGCCAGCAGCTTAGCTAGATACGAGACCCAGTACTTC. Encoded protein: CASSLARYETQYF.